Below, 27 T cell receptor beta chains from the same sample are listed, as sequenced in a study of cytomegalovirus exposure and HLA in healthy donors (dated by TCRdb to about 2017). To prepare the library, the immunoSEQ multiplex PCR assay was applied. The clones in this table, taken by TCRdb from immuneACCESS, are in-frame only. Not every clone is retained; where verified, under half of the shortfall comes from an unresolved V gene, and the cause of the rest is unknown. The sample data list 120,000 to 150,000 clones, and 84% of these were observed just once. In total, the top ten clones hold more than 1.4% of the sample. Sequencing was performed on PBMCs. All receptors derive from a woman aged 25-40 years in good health and CMV-seronegative.

The rearrangement joins TRBV5-1 to TRBJ1-5; no definite D call. CDR1 is SGHRS and CDR2 is YFSETQ in the germline V gene. Trimming removed 4 bases from V and 0 bases from J, with 14 bases in between. There are 16 residues in the CDR3. This chain's CDR3 is CASSRPGKDSNQPQHF. Here the CDR3 DNA reads TGCGCCAGCAGCCGCCCCGGGAAGGATAGCAATCAGCCCCAGCATTTT.

This chain uses TRBV18 with TRBJ2-1; 10 bases align to TRBD2. From germline, CDR1 is KGHSH and CDR2 LQKENI. This CDR3 spans 20 amino acids. With 0 bases clipped from V and 7 bases from J, the junction kept 18 bases outside the gene matches. The CDR3 coding sequence is TGTGCCAGCTCACCACCGGATCAGCGGGGGGGCCTCGGACTAAGGAATGAGCAGTTCTTC. Its protein is CASSPPDQRGGLGLRNEQFF.

This chain joins TRBV9 and TRBJ1-6, with 9 bases matching TRBD1. Germline-derived CDR1 and CDR2 are SGDLS and YYNGEE. This CDR3 has 18 amino acids. With V trimmed by 5 bases and J by 4 bases, 13 bases remained unmatched. CDR3 coding DNA: TGTGCCAGCAGACCAAGAACAGGGGGCTCTCGATATAATTCACCCCTCCACTTT. Translation gives CASRPRTGGSRYNSPLHF.

V and J are TRBV4-2 and TRBJ1-2; no reliable D call. CDR1 and CDR2 (germline): LGHNA, YNFKEQ. V was clipped by 0 bases and J by 4 bases, with 15 bases between them. CDR3 size: 16 residues. The DNA of the CDR3 is TGTGCCAGCAGCCAAGACGGACTTGCCCTCCCCTATGGCTACACCTTC. Translated: CASSQDGLALPYGYTF.

The gene calls are TRBV7-8 and TRBJ1-3, with 7 bases identical to TRBD1. Germline CDR1 is SGHVS and CDR2 is FQNEAQ. V was pared by 5 bases and J by 0 bases, with 4 bases of the junction left unmatched. This CDR3 contains 15 residues. CDR3 DNA: TGTGCCAGCAGCGCCCGGGACAGCTCTGGAAACACCATATATTTT. This encodes CASSARDSSGNTIYF.

V and J are TRBV20-1 and TRBJ1-2; tentative D call: TRBD1 (6 bases). The CDR3 loop spans 11 amino acids. Germline V CDR1 and CDR2: DFQATT, SNEGSKA (reference sequence). The V and J ends lost 5 bases and 8 bases respectively, with 12 bases between them. For the CDR3, the DNA is TGCAGTGCTCCCAGGGGTGACGGCTACACCTTC. This sequence encodes CSAPRGDGYTF.

This clone was seen a few times. This chain uses TRBV7-2 with TRBJ2-1; 7 bases are a match to TRBD2. The CDR3 extends over 15 amino acids. The ends lost 5 bases at V and 2 bases at J; junction bases unmatched: 6. Germline CDR1 reads SGHTA; CDR2 reads FQGNSA. The CDR3 DNA is TGTGCCAGCAGCCCTTTGGGGGGGGCCTACAATGAGCAGTTCTTC. Residues: CASSPLGGAYNEQFF. Together with reference TRBV7-2 and TRBJ2-1, the CDR3 gives the full variable domain: GAGVSQSPSNKVTEKGKDVELRCDPISGHTALYWYRQSLGQGLEFLIYFQGNSAPDKSGLPSDRFSAERTGGSVSTLTIQRTQQEDSAVYLCASSPLGGAYNEQFFGPGTRLTVL.

The chain couples TRBV28 to TRBJ2-3; 8 nucleotides align to TRBD2. The CDR3 is 15 residues long. CDR1 and CDR2 from the germline V gene are MDHEN and SYDVKM. V lost 5 bases to trimming and J lost 2 bases; unmatched junction nucleotides: 6. CDR3 in DNA: TGTGCCAGCAGTGGCGGGGGGACGGTCACAGATACGCAGTATTTT. This translates into CASSGGGTVTDTQYF. The full variable domain, with the rest looked up from reference TRBV28 and TRBJ2-3, is DVKVTQSSRYLVKRTGEKVFLECVQDMDHENMFWYRQDPGLGLRLIYFSYDVKMKEKGDIPEGYSVSREKKERFSLILESASTNQTSMYLCASSGGGTVTDTQYFGPGTRLTVL.

This clone was seen only a few times. CDR3 in DNA: TGTGCCAGCAGCTTGACAGGGGGCTTTGACGAGCAGTACTTC. Its translation: CASSLTGGFDEQYF. The V call is TRBV6-1, the J call TRBJ2-7, with TRBD1 matching 10 bases. V gave up 6 bases and J gave up 5 bases; unmatched junction bases: 7. Germline CDR1 MNHNS, CDR2 SASEGT. The CDR3 extends over 14 amino acids.

The chain is built from TRBV7-9 and TRBJ2-7, with 9 bases that match TRBD1. V shed 5 bases, J shed 2 bases, and the junction held 4 bases outside the gene matches. Germline V lookup: CDR1 SEHNR, CDR2 FQNEAQ (reference sequence). This CDR3 comprises 14 residues. CDR3: CASSPGTGTYEQYF. CDR3 bases: TGTGCCAGCAGCCCCGGGACAGGGACCTACGAGCAGTACTTC.

This clone was seen only once. The chain links TRBV19 to TRBJ1-1, with D unresolved. The germline V gene encodes CDR1 LNHDA and CDR2 SQIVND (reference sequence). V gave up 4 bases and J gave up 4 bases, with 10 bases separating them. The CDR3 has 13 residues. This CDR3 reads CASSTERGTEAFF. The CDR3 DNA is TGTGCCAGTAGTACGGAGCGGGGCACTGAAGCTTTCTTT.

The rearrangement joins TRBV11-2 to TRBJ2-5, with D possibly being TRBD2 (6 bases). The germline CDR1 and CDR2 sequences are SGHAT and FQNNGV. The length of the CDR3 is 19 residues. Trimming removed 4 bases at V and 4 bases at J, with 28 bases between. The CDR3 reads CASSSLPTIPPGDRETQYF. As DNA, the CDR3 is TGTGCCAGCAGCTCATTACCAACTATACCCCCGGGGGACCGAGAGACCCAGTACTTC.

CDR3 in amino acids: CASSVPKIRGNGYTF. The CDR3 DNA follows: TGTGCCAGTAGTGTTCCGAAGATCAGGGGAAATGGCTACACCTTC. V usage is TRBV19 and J usage is TRBJ1-2, with D possibly matching TRBD1 (6 bases). Germline CDR1 LNHDA, CDR2 SQIVND (reference sequence). Trimming took off 5 bases at V and 6 bases at J, with 19 bases between the two ends. This CDR3 has 15 amino acids.

The chain uses TRBV15 and TRBJ1-3; D remains ambiguous. Trimming removed 0 bases from V and 3 bases from J, with 9 bases in between. This CDR3 region has 15 residues. The germline V gene has CDR1 LNHNV and CDR2 YYDKDF (reference sequence). In DNA, the CDR3 is TGTGCCACCAGCAGAGAGGCAGTCATTGGAAACACCATATATTTT. The encoded protein is CATSREAVIGNTIYF.

The rearrangement links TRBV5-1 to TRBJ2-1; D is unresolved. With 2 bases removed from V and 4 bases from J, the gap between germline ends came to 10 bases. Germline V lookup: CDR1 SGHRS, CDR2 YFSETQ. The CDR3 has 14 residues. The DNA of the CDR3 is TGCGCCAGCAGCTTAGAGTACGGGTACAATGAGCAGTTCTTC. The encoded protein is CASSLEYGYNEQFF.

The V and J genes are TRBV19 and TRBJ2-6, with D perhaps TRBD1 (6 bases). Trimming stripped 7 bases from V and 1 base from J, with 11 bases between. The CDR3 contains 15 residues. The germline CDR1 and CDR2 sequences are LNHDA and SQIVND (reference sequence). The CDR3 DNA reads TGTGCCAGTAAGGGGGTGAGTTCTGGGGCCAACGTCCTGACTTTC. Amino acids: CASKGVSSGANVLTF.

DNA of the CDR3: TGTGCCAGCAGGGGGGGAGGCAGAGCCTACGAGCAGTACTTC. It specifies CASRGGGRAYEQYF. The V and J genes are TRBV28 and TRBJ2-7; D is possibly TRBD2 (6 bases). The germline V gene encodes CDR1 MDHEN and CDR2 SYDVKM. Deletions cut 6 bases from V and 2 bases from J, with 14 bases between. The CDR3 has 14 amino acids.

Only one count was recorded for this clone. The chain combines TRBV7-9 with TRBJ2-3, with D possibly matching TRBD2 (5 bases). The V end lost 1 base, the J end lost 4 bases, and 15 bases lay between the germline ends. Per the germline V gene, CDR1 is SEHNR and CDR2 is FQNEAQ (reference sequence). The CDR3 sequence is 16 residues long. CDR3 nucleotides: TGTGCCAGCAGCTTAGGTTCCGGGGATGAGGCAGATACGCAGTATTTT. Residues: CASSLGSGDEADTQYF. The full variable domain, with the rest looked up from reference TRBV7-9 and TRBJ2-3, is DTGVSQNPRHKITKRGQNVTFRCDPISEHNRLYWYRQTLGQGPEFLTYFQNEAQLEKSRLLSDRFSAERPKGSFSTLEIQRTEQGDSAMYLCASSLGSGDEADTQYFGPGTRLTVL.

This clone was observed a few times. The chain carries TRBV2 and TRBJ1-2; no firm D call. The CDR3 has 19 residues. The germline V and J ends were trimmed by 4 bases and 0 bases, with 24 bases remaining between them. CDR1 SNHLY and CDR2 FYNNEI come from the germline V gene. CDR3 DNA: TGTGCCAGCAGTGGATATGTCGGGAGCAGGCATCAAACTAACTATGGCTACACCTTC. It specifies CASSGYVGSRHQTNYGYTF.

This rearrangement joins TRBV7-8 to TRBJ2-7, with a possible D match to TRBD1 (7 bases). CDR1 is SGHVS and CDR2 is FQNEAQ in the germline V gene. V shed 0 bases and J shed 4 bases, with 16 bases lying between them. The CDR3 spans 16 residues. DNA for the CDR3: TGTGCCAGCAGCTTAGCGTATTCGACAGGGAGGTACGAGCAGTACTTC. It encodes CASSLAYSTGRYEQYF.

The CDR3 loop is CASSSLYSEAFF. The CDR3 DNA is TGTGCCAGCAGTTCTCTATACAGTGAAGCTTTCTTT. This chain uses TRBV27 with TRBJ1-1; D is ambiguous. The CDR3 sequence is 12 residues long. Deletions cut 4 bases from V and 7 bases from J, with 10 bases between. Germline CDR1 MNHEY, CDR2 SMNVEV (reference sequence).

The CDR3 spells CASSGGWTEQFF. CDR3 sequence (DNA): TGTGCCAGTAGTGGAGGGTGGACTGAGCAGTTCTTC. The V call is TRBV19, the J call TRBJ2-1; possible D gene TRBD2, 6 bases. V shed 5 bases and J shed 9 bases, with 11 bases lying between them. The CDR3 has 12 amino acids. The germline CDR1 and CDR2 sequences are LNHDA and SQIVND (reference sequence).

The chain joins TRBV15 to TRBJ1-4; weak D call: TRBD1 (5 bases). V shed 2 bases and J shed 2 bases, with 18 bases lying between them. Per germline, CDR1 LNHNV and CDR2 YYDKDF (reference sequence). The CDR3 runs 18 residues. The CDR3 region has the DNA TGTGCCACCAGCAGACCGACAAAAACAGGCCGGACTAATGAAAAACTGTTTTTT. This translates into CATSRPTKTGRTNEKLFF.

CDR3 nucleotides: TGTGCCAGCAGCCCAATTGACAGGGGAGGCGAGCAGTACTTC. It yields the protein CASSPIDRGGEQYF. This chain uses TRBV7-2 with TRBJ2-7; 8 bases are a match to TRBD1. The germline V gene has CDR1 SGHTA and CDR2 FQGNSA. This CDR3 spans 14 amino acids. Trimming at V came to 5 bases and at J to 6 bases, leaving 9 bases not matched to a gene.

The DNA of the CDR3 is TGTGCCAGCAGCCACGGGGTCCAAAACATTCAGTACTTC. Protein product: CASSHGVQNIQYF. This chain connects TRBV11-2 to TRBJ2-4; a weak D match, TRBD2 (5 bases). The germline V gene has CDR1 SGHAT and CDR2 FQNNGV. V gave up 5 bases and J gave up 5 bases, with 10 bases separating them. There are 13 residues in the CDR3.

The rearrangement links TRBV2 to TRBJ2-3, with 9 bases fitting TRBD1. The germline CDR1 and CDR2 sequences are SNHLY and FYNNEI. This CDR3 has 13 residues. With 8 bases clipped from V and 5 bases from J, the junction kept 5 bases outside the gene matches. The CDR3 DNA sequence: TGTGCCAGCGGGGACAGGGTGAAAGATACGCAGTATTTT. Its protein product is CASGDRVKDTQYF.

This rearrangement joins TRBV20-1 to TRBJ2-1; D gene uncertain. Germline-derived CDR1 and CDR2 are DFQATT and SNEGSKA (reference sequence). The CDR3 contains 10 residues. V was cut by 7 bases and J by 9 bases, with 10 bases left in between. The CDR3 loop is CSVPRGEQFF. CDR3 coding DNA: TGCAGTGTACCCCGAGGTGAGCAGTTCTTC.